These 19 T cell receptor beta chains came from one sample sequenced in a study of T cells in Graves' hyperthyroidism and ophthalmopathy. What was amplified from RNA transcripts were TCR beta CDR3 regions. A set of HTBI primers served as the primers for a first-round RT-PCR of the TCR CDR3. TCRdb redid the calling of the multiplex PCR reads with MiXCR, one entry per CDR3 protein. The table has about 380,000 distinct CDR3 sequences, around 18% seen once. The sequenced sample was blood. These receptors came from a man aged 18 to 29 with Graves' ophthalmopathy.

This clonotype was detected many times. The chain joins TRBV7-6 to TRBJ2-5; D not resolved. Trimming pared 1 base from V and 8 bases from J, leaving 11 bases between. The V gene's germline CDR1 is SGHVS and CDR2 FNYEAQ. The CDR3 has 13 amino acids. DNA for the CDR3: TGTGCCAGCAGCTTAGTGGGCCCAGAAACCCAGTACTTC. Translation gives CASSLVGPETQYF.

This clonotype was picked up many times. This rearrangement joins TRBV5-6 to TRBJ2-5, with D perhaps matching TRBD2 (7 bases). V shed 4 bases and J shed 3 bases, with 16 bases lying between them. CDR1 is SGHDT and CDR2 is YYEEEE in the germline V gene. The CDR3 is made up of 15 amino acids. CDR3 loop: CASSPGLRTEETQYF. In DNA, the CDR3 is TGTGCCAGCAGCCCGGGACTACGGACAGAAGAGACCCAGTACTTC. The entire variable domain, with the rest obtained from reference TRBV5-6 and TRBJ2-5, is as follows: DAGVTQSPTHLIKTRGQQVTLRCSPKSGHDTVSWYQQALGQGPQFIFQYYEEEERQRGNFPDRFSGHQFPNYSSELNVNALLLGDSALYLCASSPGLRTEETQYFGPGTRLLVL.

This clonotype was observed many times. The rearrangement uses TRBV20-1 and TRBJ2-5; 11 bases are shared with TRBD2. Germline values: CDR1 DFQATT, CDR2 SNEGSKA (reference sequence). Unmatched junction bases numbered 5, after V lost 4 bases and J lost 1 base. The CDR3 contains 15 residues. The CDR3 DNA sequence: TGCAGTGCTAAGATAGCGGGGGGGATCCAAGAGACCCAGTACTTC. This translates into CSAKIAGGIQETQYF.

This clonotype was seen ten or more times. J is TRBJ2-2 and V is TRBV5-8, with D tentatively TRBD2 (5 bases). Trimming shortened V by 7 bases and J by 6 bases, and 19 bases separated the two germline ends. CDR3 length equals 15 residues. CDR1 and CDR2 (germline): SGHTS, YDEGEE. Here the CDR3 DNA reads TGTGCCAGCGGTCAGGTTGGACTCAACCCCGGGGAGCTGTTTTTT. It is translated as CASGQVGLNPGELFF.

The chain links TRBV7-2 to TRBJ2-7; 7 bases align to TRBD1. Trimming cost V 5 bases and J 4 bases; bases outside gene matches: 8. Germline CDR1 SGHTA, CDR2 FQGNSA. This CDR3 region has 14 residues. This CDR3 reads CASSPQTGPYEQYF. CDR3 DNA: TGTGCCAGCAGCCCTCAGACAGGGCCGTACGAGCAGTACTTC.

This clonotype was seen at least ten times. The CDR3 region is CASSLNREDTEAFF. CDR3 DNA sequence: TGTGCCAGCAGTTTAAACAGGGAGGACACTGAAGCTTTCTTT. The chain is built from TRBV12-3 or TRBV12-4 and TRBJ1-1; D might be TRBD1 (6 bases). Trimming removed 2 bases from V and 3 bases from J, with 10 bases in between. CDR3 size: 14 residues.

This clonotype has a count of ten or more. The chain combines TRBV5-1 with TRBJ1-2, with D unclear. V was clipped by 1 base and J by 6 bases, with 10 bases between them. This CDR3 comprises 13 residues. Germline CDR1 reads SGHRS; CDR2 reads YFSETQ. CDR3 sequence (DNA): TGCGCCAGCAGCTTGAGCTTCGGTAATGGCTACACCTTC. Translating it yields CASSLSFGNGYTF.

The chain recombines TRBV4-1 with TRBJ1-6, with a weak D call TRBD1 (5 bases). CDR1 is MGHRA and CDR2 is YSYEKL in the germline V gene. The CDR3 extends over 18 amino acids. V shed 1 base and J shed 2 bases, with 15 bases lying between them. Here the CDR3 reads CASSQGPTRGTYNSPLHF. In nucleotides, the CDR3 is TGCGCCAGCAGCCAAGGCCCCACCCGGGGCACCTATAATTCACCCCTCCACTTT.

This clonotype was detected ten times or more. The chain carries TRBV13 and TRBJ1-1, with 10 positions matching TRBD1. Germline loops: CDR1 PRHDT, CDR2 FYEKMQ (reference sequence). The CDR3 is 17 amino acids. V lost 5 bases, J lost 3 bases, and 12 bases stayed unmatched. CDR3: CASSAYRTGGRHTEAFF. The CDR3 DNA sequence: TGTGCCAGCAGCGCATACCGGACAGGGGGGAGGCACACTGAAGCTTTCTTT.

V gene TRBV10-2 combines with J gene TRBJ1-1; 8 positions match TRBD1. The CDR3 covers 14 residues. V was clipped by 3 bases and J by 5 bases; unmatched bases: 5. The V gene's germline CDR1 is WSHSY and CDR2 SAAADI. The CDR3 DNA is TGCGCCAGCAGTGACCAGCAGGGGGCTACTGAAGCTTTCTTT. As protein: CASSDQQGATEAFF.

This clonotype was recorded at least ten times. CDR3 in DNA: TGTGCCAGCAGCCAAGACCTAGCGGGACCCTACGAGCAGTACTTC. It is translated as CASSQDLAGPYEQYF. The V gene is TRBV3-1, the J gene TRBJ2-7; 9 nucleotides match TRBD2. With 0 bases clipped from V and 2 bases from J, the junction kept 2 bases outside the gene matches. CDR3 length: 15 amino acids. Germline-derived CDR1 and CDR2 are LGHDT and YNNKEL (reference sequence).

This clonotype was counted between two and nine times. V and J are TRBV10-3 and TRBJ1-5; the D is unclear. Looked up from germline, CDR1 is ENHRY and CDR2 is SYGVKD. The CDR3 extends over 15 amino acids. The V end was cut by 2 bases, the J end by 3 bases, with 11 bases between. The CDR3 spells CAISEGLGSNQPQHF. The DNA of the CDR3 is TGTGCCATCAGTGAGGGTTTAGGGTCCAATCAGCCCCAGCATTTT.

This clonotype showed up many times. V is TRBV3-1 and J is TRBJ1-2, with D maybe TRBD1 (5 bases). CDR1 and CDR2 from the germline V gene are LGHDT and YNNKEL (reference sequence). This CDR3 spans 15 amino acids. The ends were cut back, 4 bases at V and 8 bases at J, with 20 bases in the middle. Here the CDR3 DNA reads TGTGCCAGCAGCCGAGATTTTGGGGCTGATGCGGGCTACACCTTC. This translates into CASSRDFGADAGYTF.

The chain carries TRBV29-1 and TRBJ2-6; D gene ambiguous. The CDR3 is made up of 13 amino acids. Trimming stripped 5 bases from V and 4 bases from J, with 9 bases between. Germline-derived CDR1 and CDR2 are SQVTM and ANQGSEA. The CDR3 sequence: CSVLRVGANVLTF. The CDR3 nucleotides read TGCAGCGTTCTCCGGGTGGGGGCCAACGTCCTGACTTTC.

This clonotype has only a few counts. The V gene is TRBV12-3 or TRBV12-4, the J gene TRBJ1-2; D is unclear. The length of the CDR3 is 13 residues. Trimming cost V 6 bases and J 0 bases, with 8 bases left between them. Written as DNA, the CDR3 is TGTGCCAGCAGCCATAGTGCTAACTATGGCTACACCTTC. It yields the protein CASSHSANYGYTF.

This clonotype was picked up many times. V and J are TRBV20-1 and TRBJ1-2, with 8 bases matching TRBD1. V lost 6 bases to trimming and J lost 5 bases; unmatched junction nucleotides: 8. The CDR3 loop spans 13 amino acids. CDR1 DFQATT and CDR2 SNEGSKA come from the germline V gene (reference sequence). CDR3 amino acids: CSALGQGAYGYTF. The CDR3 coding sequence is TGCAGTGCCCTAGGCCAGGGGGCATATGGCTACACCTTC.

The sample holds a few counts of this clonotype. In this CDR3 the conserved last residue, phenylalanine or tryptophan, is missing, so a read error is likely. CDR3 loop: CASSLVSQGLTEAFL. The DNA for the CDR3 is TGTGCCAGCAGCTTAGTGTCACAGGGGCTTACTGAAGCTTTCCTT. The chain uses TRBV7-9 and TRBJ1-1; TRBD1 matches 7 bases. V shed 1 base and J 5 bases; nucleotides not matched to a gene: 7. This CDR3 contains 15 residues. Germline V CDR1 and CDR2: SEHNR, FQNEAQ (reference sequence).

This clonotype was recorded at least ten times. CDR3 sequence: CASQDTELDEQYF. The CDR3 nucleotides are TGTGCCAGCCAGGACACGGAGCTCGACGAGCAGTACTTC. The rearrangement links TRBV6-1 to TRBJ2-7; a possible D gene is TRBD1 (5 bases). Deletions cut 8 bases from V and 5 bases from J, with 16 bases between. Germline-derived CDR1 and CDR2 are MNHNS and SASEGT. The CDR3 extends over 13 amino acids.

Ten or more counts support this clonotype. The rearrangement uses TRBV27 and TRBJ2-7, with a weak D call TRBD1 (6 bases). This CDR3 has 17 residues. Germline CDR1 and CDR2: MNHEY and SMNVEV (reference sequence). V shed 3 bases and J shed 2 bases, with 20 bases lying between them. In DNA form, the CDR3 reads TGTGCCAGCAGTTTGTATACACCGCCGGGACATACCTACGAGCAGTACTTC. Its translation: CASSLYTPPGHTYEQYF.